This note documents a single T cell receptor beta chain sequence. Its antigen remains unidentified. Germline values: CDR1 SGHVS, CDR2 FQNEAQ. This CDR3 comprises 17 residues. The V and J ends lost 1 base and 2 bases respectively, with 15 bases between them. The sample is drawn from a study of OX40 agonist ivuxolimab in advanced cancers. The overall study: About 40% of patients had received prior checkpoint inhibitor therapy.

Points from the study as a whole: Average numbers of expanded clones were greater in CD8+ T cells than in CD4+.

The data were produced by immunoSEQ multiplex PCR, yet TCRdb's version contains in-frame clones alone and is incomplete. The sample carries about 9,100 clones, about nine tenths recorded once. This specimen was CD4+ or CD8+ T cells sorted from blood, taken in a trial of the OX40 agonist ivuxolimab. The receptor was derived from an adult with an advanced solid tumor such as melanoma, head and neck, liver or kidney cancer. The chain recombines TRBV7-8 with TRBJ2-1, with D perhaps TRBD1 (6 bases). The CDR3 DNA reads TGTGCCAGCAGCTTAGGGACCGGGACATCTACCTACAATGAGCAGTTCTTC. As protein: CASSLGTGTSTYNEQFF. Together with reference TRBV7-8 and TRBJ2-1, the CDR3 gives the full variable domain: GAGVSQSPRYKVAKRGQDVALRCDPISGHVSLFWYQQALGQGPEFLTYFQNEAQLDKSGLPSDRFFAERPEGSVSTLKIQRTQQEDSAVYLCASSLGTGTSTYNEQFFGPGTRLTVL.